This T cell receptor (beta chain) was obtained from a study of blood T cell repertoires in COVID-19. Background on the study: Sources were T cells, B-cell-depleted T cells, or PBMCs; the material itself was cDNA or gDNA.

With 1 base removed from V and 7 bases from J, the gap between germline ends came to 9 bases. This CDR3 region has 13 residues. The germline V gene encodes CDR1 SGDLS and CDR2 YYNGEE. The repertoire was sequenced with immunoSEQ multiplex PCR; TCRdb's copy has only in-frame clones and lacks some. This table has approximately 260,000 clones, around nine tenths appearing once. The sequencing input was peripheral blood. The source is a woman aged 70-85 years with COVID-19, enrolled during active disease. V is TRBV9 and J is TRBJ2-1; D ambiguous. CDR3 region: CASSVTATNEQFF. In DNA, the CDR3 is TGTGCCAGCAGCGTAACAGCCACGAATGAGCAGTTCTTC.